This T cell receptor beta chain comes out of a study of blood T cell repertoires in COVID-19. Measured with immunoSEQ multiplex PCR; TCRdb has only the in-frame clones, and not every one. The table includes a few hundred thousand clones, around 88% detected once. The germline V gene encodes CDR1 SGHDT and CDR2 YYEEEE. V lost 5 bases and J lost 3; bases outside the gene matches: 11. This CDR3 has 16 residues. Source material: PBMCs or T cells enriched from blood (not recorded which). The receptor was isolated from a woman aged 45-65 years with acute COVID-19. The chain employs TRBV5-6 and TRBJ1-3; 7 bases are shared with TRBD1. In DNA, the CDR3 is TGTGCCAGCAGTCTGGTAGGGGGCGCATATGGAAACACCATATATTTT. This sequence encodes CASSLVGGAYGNTIYF. Combining the CDR3 with reference TRBV5-6 and TRBJ1-3 gives the whole variable domain DAGVTQSPTHLIKTRGQQVTLRCSPKSGHDTVSWYQQALGQGPQFIFQYYEEEERQRGNFPDRFSGHQFPNYSSELNVNALLLGDSALYLCASSLVGGAYGNTIYFGEGSWLTVV.